The 12 T cell receptor beta chains below come from one sample, sequenced in a study of blood T cell repertoires in COVID-19. Profiling relied on immunoSEQ multiplex PCR, and the TCRdb table lists in-frame clones only, not all of them. Here the sample spans some 160,000 clones, around 77% being singletons. Sequencing input: peripheral blood. All receptors derive from a man aged 65-85 years with active or convalescent COVID-19.

This chain joins TRBV16 and TRBJ1-1; 9 positions agree with TRBD1. The CDR3 extends over 15 amino acids. V shed 4 bases, J shed 1 base, and the junction held 4 bases outside the gene matches. Germline values: CDR1 KGHSY, CDR2 FQNENV. DNA for the CDR3: TGTGCCAGCAGCCTACAGACAGGGGGGAACACTGAAGCTTTCTTT. Translation: CASSLQTGGNTEAFF.

This clone was detected once. The rearrangement links TRBV5-1 to TRBJ2-7; D may be TRBD2 (7 bases). The CDR3 is 16 amino acids. Germline values: CDR1 SGHRS, CDR2 YFSETQ. The V end was cut by 2 bases, the J end by 5 bases, with 20 bases between. In nucleotides, the CDR3 is TGCGCCAGCAGCTTCGGTGCGGGGGCGGGGGCCGACGAGCAGTACTTC. This gives the protein CASSFGAGAGADEQYF.

The chain carries TRBV7-2 and TRBJ2-3; perhaps TRBD1 as D (6 bases). The CDR3 extends over 15 amino acids. CDR1 and CDR2 (germline): SGHTA, FQGNSA. Trimming stripped 8 bases from V and 0 bases from J, with 15 bases between. The CDR3 reads CASQAGAGSTDTQYF. The CDR3, as DNA: TGTGCCAGCCAAGCAGGGGCAGGGAGCACAGATACGCAGTATTTT.

The chain employs TRBV9 and TRBJ2-1; D remains unclear. V lost 3 bases to trimming and J lost 5 bases, with 12 bases between them. This CDR3 region has 14 residues. CDR1 is SGDLS, CDR2 YYNGEE, per germline. CDR3 in amino acids: CASSDPYQNNEQFF. The DNA for the CDR3 is TGTGCCAGCAGCGACCCCTACCAAAACAATGAGCAGTTCTTC.

The sample holds a few counts of this clone. The V call is TRBV4-2, the J call TRBJ2-3, with TRBD2 matching 8 bases. The J segment lost 5 bases and the V segment lost 1 base, leaving 2 bases of the junction unmatched. The germline CDR1 and CDR2 sequences are LGHNA and YNFKEQ. The CDR3 is 14 amino acids. The CDR3 loop reads CASSQAAGVDTQYF. CDR3 nucleotides: TGTGCCAGCAGCCAAGCAGCGGGGGTAGATACGCAGTATTTT.

The genes are TRBV4-3 and TRBJ2-3, with TRBD1 matching over 10 bases. Germline CDR1 and CDR2: LGHNA and YSLEER. The CDR3 totals 16 residues. V lost 0 bases and J lost 8; bases outside the gene matches: 8. Here the CDR3 DNA reads TGCGCCAGCAGCCAAGATCCCGGGACAGGGGCCCTTACGCAGTATTTT. Translated: CASSQDPGTGALTQYF.

CDR3 region: CASSDRASSDTQYF. The DNA of the CDR3 is TGCGCCAGCAGTGACAGGGCCTCATCTGATACGCAGTATTTT. This chain uses TRBV10-1 with TRBJ2-3, with D possibly matching TRBD1 (5 bases). Germline lookup yields CDR1 WNHNN and CDR2 SYGVQD (reference sequence). This CDR3 has 14 amino acids. Trimming took off 3 bases at V and 6 bases at J, with 13 bases between the two ends.

A single count supports this clone. The V and J genes are TRBV10-1 and TRBJ1-5; unclear D gene. The CDR3 contains 15 residues. Germline CDR1 reads WNHNN; CDR2 reads SYGVQD (reference sequence). Trimming removed 3 bases at V and 4 bases at J, with 13 bases between. The CDR3 region is CASSDGGPGNQPQHF. CDR3 bases: TGCGCCAGCAGTGATGGAGGGCCGGGAAATCAGCCCCAGCATTTT.

The DNA of the CDR3 is TGTGCCTGGAGTGTAAGCGGGGGAGGAAACACCATATATTTT. Its protein is CAWSVSGGGNTIYF. V and J are TRBV30 and TRBJ1-3, with D possibly TRBD1 on 5 matching bases. The CDR3 contains 14 residues. V was trimmed by 0 bases and J by 4 bases, leaving 10 bases between them. Germline V gene data show CDR1 as GTSNPN and CDR2 as SVGIG (reference sequence).

This clone was picked up many times. The CDR3 region is CASKIAGSETQYF. CDR3 nucleotides: TGTGCCAGCAAAATAGCGGGGTCAGAGACCCAGTACTTC. This chain joins TRBV7-9 and TRBJ2-5; TRBD2 matches at 8 bases. V shed 7 bases and J 4 bases; nucleotides not matched to a gene: 5. The CDR3 spans 13 residues. The germline V gene has CDR1 SEHNR and CDR2 FQNEAQ (reference sequence).

This chain connects TRBV4-3 to TRBJ1-1; unclear D gene. The CDR3 contains 17 residues. Germline CDR1 and CDR2: LGHNA and YSLEER. Deletions cut 0 bases from V and 0 bases from J, with 14 bases between. The CDR3 reads CASSQDWEKLLNTEAFF. In nucleotides, the CDR3 is TGCGCCAGCAGCCAAGATTGGGAGAAGTTATTGAACACTGAAGCTTTCTTT.

This clone is a singleton in its sample. The rearrangement joins TRBV7-2 to TRBJ1-2; D is perhaps TRBD1 (6 bases). Trimming removed 1 base at V and 7 bases at J, with 13 bases between. The CDR3 spans 14 residues. Germline CDR1 SGHTA, CDR2 FQGNSA. The CDR3 sequence: CASSLEQGNFGYTF. For the CDR3, the DNA is TGTGCCAGCAGCTTAGAACAGGGAAATTTTGGCTACACCTTC.